The entry that follows covers one TCR beta chain sequence. The entry originates in a study of PD-1 and CTLA-4 blockade in melanoma. CDR3 length: 14 residues. CDR1 and CDR2 (germline): SEHNR, FQNEAQ (reference sequence). Trimming removed 5 bases from V and 0 bases from J, with 11 bases in between. The assay was immunoSEQ multiplex PCR, and TCRdb's table has in-frame clones only and misses some. In the table there are 31,000 or so clones, about 88% of which are singletons. The chain carries TRBV7-9 and TRBJ2-7, with a possible D match to TRBD1 (6 bases). The TCR sequence derives from a human donor with melanoma. Here the sequenced sample was CD8+ T cells from peripheral blood, taken from a patient given anti-PD-1 treatment. The chain's CDR3 is CASSLSGDSYEQYF. CDR3 nucleotides: TGTGCCAGCAGCCTTTCAGGGGACTCCTACGAGCAGTACTTC.